Below, one T cell receptor (beta chain) is given with its context. Its antigen is unknown. Within one base of it there is no much larger clone, and no base qualities were kept. TCRbeta CDR3 regions were amplified from genomic DNA using the immunoSEQ Assay, a bias-controlled multiplex PCR. Processing in the source paper ran as follows. The number of nucleated cells in each sample was estimated from the amplification of reference gene primers within the assay. To quantify the absolute abundance of each unique TCRbeta CDR3 rearrangement, sequence reads were collapsed and filtered. For each sample, productive Simpson clonality was calculated as the square root of Simpson's diversity index across productive rearrangements. The clones in this table, taken by TCRdb from immuneACCESS, are in-frame only. Not every clone is retained; where verified, under half of the shortfall comes from an unresolved V gene, and the cause of the rest is unknown. D and trimming come from the DNA, and the V and J calls and clone size come from that table. The sample yields fewer than 250,000 clones; around four fifths were counted once. Less than 20% of the sample comes from the top ten.

From a lookup of the germline V gene, CDR1 and CDR2 are MDHEN and SYDVKM. The CDR3 measures 15 amino acids from cysteine to phenylalanine. The kept DNA is CDR3 alone, 45 bases in frame from the first base. Clipping removes 7 bases from V and 2 bases from J, with 4 as the unmatched junction base count. This sample stems from a study of blood T cell repertoires in COVID-19 (TCRdb year 2020). Broadly, across the study: Samples from collaborators originated in the United States, Italy and Spain and spanned both the acute and convalescent phases of COVID-19. The prospective study material was composed of cDNA or gDNA derived from T cells, B-cell-depleted T cells, or PBMCs. The dataset comprised deeply sampled blood TCRbeta repertoires from subjects exposed to, actively infected with, or recovered from COVID-19. The repertoires were released in a freely available public database intended as a resource for research on the immune response to SARS-CoV-2. The samples were drawn from two sources: the first 160 participants of the ongoing ImmuneRACE study, and over 950 subjects contributed by 6 global collaborators. A de-identified subject ID, COVID-19 status, age in years and sex were almost always included in the sample metadata. Where available, HLA class I and class II types were obtained from metadata supplied by the sample provider rather than from assay-based typing. Results the study describes overall, beyond this receptor: The quantity of clinical and demographic metadata differed by source and by participant and was supplied without curation.

Whole blood was collected in K2EDTA tubes by collaborating institutions according to the institutions' own protocols. For TCRbeta analysis, collaborator samples were shipped as frozen whole blood, as isolated PBMCs, or as DNA extracted from either sample type. The sample was peripheral blood. The sequence is built from TRBV28 and TRBJ1-6; 8 bases in the middle match TRBD1. This TCR was sampled from a man aged 30 to 39 with active or convalescent COVID-19. The DNA reads TGTGCCAGCACGGACAGGGAAACCTATAATTCACCCCTCCACTTT. Translated, this gives CASTDRETYNSPLHF.